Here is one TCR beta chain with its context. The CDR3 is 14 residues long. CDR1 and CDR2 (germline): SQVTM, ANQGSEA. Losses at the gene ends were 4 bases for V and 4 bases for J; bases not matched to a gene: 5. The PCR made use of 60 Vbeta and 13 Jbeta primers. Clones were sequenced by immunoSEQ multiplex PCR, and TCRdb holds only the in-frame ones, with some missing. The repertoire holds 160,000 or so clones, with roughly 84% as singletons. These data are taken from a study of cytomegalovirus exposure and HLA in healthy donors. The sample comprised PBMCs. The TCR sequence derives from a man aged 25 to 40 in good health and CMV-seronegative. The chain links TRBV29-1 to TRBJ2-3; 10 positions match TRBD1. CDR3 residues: CSVGAGQGPDTQYF. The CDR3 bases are TGCAGCGTTGGGGCGGGACAGGGGCCAGATACGCAGTATTTT.